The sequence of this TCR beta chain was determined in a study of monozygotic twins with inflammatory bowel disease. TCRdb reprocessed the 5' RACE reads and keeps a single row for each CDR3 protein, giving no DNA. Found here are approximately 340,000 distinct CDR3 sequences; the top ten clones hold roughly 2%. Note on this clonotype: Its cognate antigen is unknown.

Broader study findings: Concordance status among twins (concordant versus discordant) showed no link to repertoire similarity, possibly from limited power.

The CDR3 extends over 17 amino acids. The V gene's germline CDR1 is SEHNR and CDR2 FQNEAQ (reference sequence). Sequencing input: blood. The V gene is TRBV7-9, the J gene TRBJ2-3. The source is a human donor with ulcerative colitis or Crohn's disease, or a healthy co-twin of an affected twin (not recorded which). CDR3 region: CASSLLRLAASTDTQYF.